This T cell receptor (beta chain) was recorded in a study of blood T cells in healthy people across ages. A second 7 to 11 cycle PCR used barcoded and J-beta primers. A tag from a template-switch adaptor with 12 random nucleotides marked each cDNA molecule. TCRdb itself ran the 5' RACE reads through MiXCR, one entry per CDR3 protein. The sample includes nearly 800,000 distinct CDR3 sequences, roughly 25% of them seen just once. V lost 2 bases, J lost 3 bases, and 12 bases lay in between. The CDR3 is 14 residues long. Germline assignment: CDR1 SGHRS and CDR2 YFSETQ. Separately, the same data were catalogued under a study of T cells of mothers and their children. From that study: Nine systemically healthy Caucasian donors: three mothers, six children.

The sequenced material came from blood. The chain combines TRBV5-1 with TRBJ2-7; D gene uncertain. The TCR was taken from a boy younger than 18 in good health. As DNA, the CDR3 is TGCGCCAGCAGCTTCACGACCGCCAACTACGAGCAGTACTTC. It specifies CASSFTTANYEQYF.